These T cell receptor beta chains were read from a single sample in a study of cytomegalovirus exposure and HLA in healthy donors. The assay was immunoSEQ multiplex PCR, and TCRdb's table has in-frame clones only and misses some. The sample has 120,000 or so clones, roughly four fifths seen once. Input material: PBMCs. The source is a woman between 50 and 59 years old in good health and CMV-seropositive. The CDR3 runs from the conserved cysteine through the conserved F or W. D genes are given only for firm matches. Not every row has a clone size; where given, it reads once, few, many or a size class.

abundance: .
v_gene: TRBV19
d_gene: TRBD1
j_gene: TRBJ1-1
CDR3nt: TGTGCCAGCACAAGGGACAGGAACACTGAAGCTTTCTTT
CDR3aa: CASTRDRNTEAFF

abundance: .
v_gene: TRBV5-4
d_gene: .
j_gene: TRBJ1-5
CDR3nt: TGTGCCAGCAGCTTGGGAGGGTTCAGCAATCAGCCCCAGCATTTT
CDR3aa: CASSLGGFSNQPQHF

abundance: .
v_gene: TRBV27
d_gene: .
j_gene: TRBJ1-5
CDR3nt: TGTGCCAGCAGTTTGGGTGATCGAGGGCCCCAGCATTTT
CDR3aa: CASSLGDRGPQHF

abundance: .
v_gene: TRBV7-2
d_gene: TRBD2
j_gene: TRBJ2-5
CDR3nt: TGTGCCAGCAGCTTAGGGCCAGCGGGGAGGGAGACCCAGTACTTC
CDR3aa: CASSLGPAGRETQYF

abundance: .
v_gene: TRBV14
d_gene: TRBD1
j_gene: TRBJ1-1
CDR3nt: TGTGCCAGCAGGAGGACAGGGCTGAACACTGAAGCTTTCTTT
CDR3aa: CASRRTGLNTEAFF

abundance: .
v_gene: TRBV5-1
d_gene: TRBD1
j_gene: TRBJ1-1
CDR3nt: TGCGCCAGCGGGCACAGGGGAAACACTGAAGCTTTCTTT
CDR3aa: CASGHRGNTEAFF

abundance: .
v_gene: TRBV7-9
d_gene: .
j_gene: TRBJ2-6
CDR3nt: TGTGCCAGCAGCGACTCTACCGACAGATTCTCTGGGGCCAACGTCCTGACTTTC
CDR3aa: CASSDSTDRFSGANVLTF

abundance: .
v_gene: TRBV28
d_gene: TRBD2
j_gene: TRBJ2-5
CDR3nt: TGTGCCAGCAGTCCCGGCGGGGGGGCTGGAGAGACCCAGTACTTC
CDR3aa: CASSPGGGAGETQYF

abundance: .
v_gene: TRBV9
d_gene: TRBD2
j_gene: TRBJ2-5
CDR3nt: TGTGCCAGCAGCGTTCTAGCGGGGAGTGAGACCCAGTACTTC
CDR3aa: CASSVLAGSETQYF

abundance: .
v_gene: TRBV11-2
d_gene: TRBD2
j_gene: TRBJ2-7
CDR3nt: TGTGCCAGCAGCCGTACCTTGGAACGGGGGGTCAAAGGGACCTACGAGCAGTACTTC
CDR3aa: CASSRTLERGVKGTYEQYF

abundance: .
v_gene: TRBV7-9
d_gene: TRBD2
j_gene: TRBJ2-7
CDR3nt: TGTGCCAGCAGCCCCCTCAGGACTAGCGGAGACGAGCAGTACTTC
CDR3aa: CASSPLRTSGDEQYF

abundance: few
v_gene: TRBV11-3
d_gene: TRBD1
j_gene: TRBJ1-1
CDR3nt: TGTGCCAGCAGCCCCCGGGACAGGGACACTGAAGCTTTCTTT
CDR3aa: CASSPRDRDTEAFF

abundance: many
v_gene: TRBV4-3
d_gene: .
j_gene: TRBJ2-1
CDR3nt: TGCGCCAGCAGCCATCGCGAGACAAGATCCTACAATGAGCAGTTCTTC
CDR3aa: CASSHRETRSYNEQFF

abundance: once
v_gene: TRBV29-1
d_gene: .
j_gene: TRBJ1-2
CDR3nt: .
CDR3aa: CSVVGGGNGYPF

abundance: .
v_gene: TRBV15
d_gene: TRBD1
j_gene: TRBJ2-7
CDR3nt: TGTGCCACCAGCAGCGAGGGACAGGGCAAGGGCGAGCAGTACTTC
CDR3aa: CATSSEGQGKGEQYF

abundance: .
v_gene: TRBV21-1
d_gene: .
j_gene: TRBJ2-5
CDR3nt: TGTGCCAGCAGCAAGCGGCTAGTGAGCGGAGAGACCCAGTACTTC
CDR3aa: CASSKRLVSGETQYF

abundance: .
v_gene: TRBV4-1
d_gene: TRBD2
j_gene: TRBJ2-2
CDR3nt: TGCGCCAGCAGGCAACTAGCGGATGGGACCGGGGAGCTGTTTTTT
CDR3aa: CASRQLADGTGELFF

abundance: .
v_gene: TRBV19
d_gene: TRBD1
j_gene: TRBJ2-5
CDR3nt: TGTGCCAGTAGTACCTCGGGACAGACGAGGGCTCGCCAAGAGACCCAGTACTTC
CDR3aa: CASSTSGQTRARQETQYF

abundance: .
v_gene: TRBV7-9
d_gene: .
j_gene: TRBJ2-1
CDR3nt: TGTGCCAGCAGCTTAGGGCTAGCGAATGAGCAGTTCTTC
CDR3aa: CASSLGLANEQFF

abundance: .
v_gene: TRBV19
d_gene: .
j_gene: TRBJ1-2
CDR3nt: TGTGCCAGTAGAGGGGGAGGCTACACCTTC
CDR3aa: CASRGGGYTF

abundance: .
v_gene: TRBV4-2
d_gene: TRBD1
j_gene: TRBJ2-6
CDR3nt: TGTGCCAGCAGGCATGCTCTGGGACAGGGGGATGGGGCCAACGTCCTGACTTTC
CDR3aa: CASRHALGQGDGANVLTF

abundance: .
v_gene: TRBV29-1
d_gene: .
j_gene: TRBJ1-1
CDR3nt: TGCAGCGCCGCCCGGGCGGGGGCGGACACTGAAGCTTTCTTT
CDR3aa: CSAARAGADTEAFF

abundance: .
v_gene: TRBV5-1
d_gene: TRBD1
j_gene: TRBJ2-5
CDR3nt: TGCGCCAGCAGCCTCGACCCAGGGGGCCCTCAAAAGACCCAGTACTTC
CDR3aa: CASSLDPGGPQKTQYF

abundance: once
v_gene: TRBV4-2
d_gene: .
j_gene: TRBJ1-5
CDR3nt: TGTGCCAGCAGCCAAGCTATGGATCAGCCCCAGCATTTT
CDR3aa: CASSQAMDQPQHF

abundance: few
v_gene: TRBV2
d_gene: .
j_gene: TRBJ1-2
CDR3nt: TGTGCCAGCAGTTCCCAGACACGGGGACTCTATGGCTACACCTTC
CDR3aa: CASSSQTRGLYGYTF

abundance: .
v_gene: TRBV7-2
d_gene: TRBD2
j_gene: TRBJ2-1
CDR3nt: TGTGCCAGCAGCCTCGGGACTAGCGGGTGGAATGAGCAGTTCTTC
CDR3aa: CASSLGTSGWNEQFF

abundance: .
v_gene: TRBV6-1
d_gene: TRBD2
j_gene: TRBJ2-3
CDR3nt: TGTGCCAGCAGTATGGCGGGGGGGCCCGCAGATACGCAGTATTTT
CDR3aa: CASSMAGGPADTQYF

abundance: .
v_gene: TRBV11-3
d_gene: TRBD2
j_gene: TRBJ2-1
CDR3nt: TGTGCCAGCAGCCGGGGGGGTTACTCGGGCAATGAGCAGTTCTTC
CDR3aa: CASSRGGYSGNEQFF

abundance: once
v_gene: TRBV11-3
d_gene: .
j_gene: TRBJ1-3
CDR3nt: TGTGCCAGCAGCCACAGGGCCCTCTCTGGAAACACCATATATTTT
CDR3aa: CASSHRALSGNTIYF